This note documents a single T cell receptor (beta chain) sequence. Its target is unknown. This specimen includes other DNA sequences encoding the same CDR3. This sample was taken from a study of shared clonotypes between healthy human individuals. Cells designated naive CD8 were CD45RO-negative and were positively selected for CCR7, with terminally differentiated effector memory CD45RA+ cells excluded. Here immunoSEQ multiplex PCR was the method, and the copy in TCRdb shows in-frame clones only, minus some. The sample has nearly 2 million clones, approximately 95% seen once. Whole-study results and caveats: Investigators collected only blood, and repertoires in tissues likely differ. Clonotypes shared by all four sorted-subset donors had higher generation probabilities than non-shared clonotypes.

Germline CDR1 reads MNHEY; CDR2 reads SMNVEV (reference sequence). Trimming removed 3 bases from V and 3 bases from J, with 9 bases in between. The length of the CDR3 is 13 residues. This TCR derives from a man younger than 35 in good health. The sequencing sample was made of naive CD8+ T cells sorted from blood. This rearrangement joins TRBV27 to TRBJ2-7; D gene ambiguous. The CDR3 is CASSFGGGYEQYF. The CDR3 nucleotides read TGTGCCAGCAGTTTCGGCGGCGGCTACGAGCAGTACTTC.